This T cell receptor (beta chain) was recorded in a study of graft-versus-host responses after intestinal transplantation. Whole-study context: Induction with anti-thymocyte globulin, then tacrolimus and steroids for around three years, was given to all recipients.

Study results and limitations: Recipient marrow harbored GvH clones, some of which surfaced first in ileum or blood. An association linked early post-transplant HvG declines with peak circulating GvH clone levels.

This clone was found once. The target antigen is unknown. CDR1 SGHNT and CDR2 YYREEE come from the germline V gene (reference sequence). This CDR3 has 18 amino acids. V was pared by 3 bases and J by 4 bases, with 15 bases of the junction left unmatched. Profiling relied on immunoSEQ multiplex PCR, and the TCRdb table lists in-frame clones only, not all of them. The sample carries tens of thousands of clones, roughly 90% recorded once. This material consisted of unstimulated CD8+ T cells sorted from spleen or lymph node cells, taken before intestinal transplant. This chain joins TRBV5-4 and TRBJ2-1; 8 nucleotides line up with TRBD2. The TCR sequence derives from a human donor who received an intestinal transplant. CDR3 bases: TGTGCCAGCAGCTGGGGCGGGTGGCGGGGGGCCATGTACAATGAGCAGTTCTTC. It yields the protein CASSWGGWRGAMYNEQFF. The complete variable domain, with remaining parts taken from reference TRBV5-4 and TRBJ2-1, reads ETGVTQSPTHLIKTRGQQVTLRCSSQSGHNTVSWYQQALGQGPQFIFQYYREEENGRGNFPPRFSGLQFPNYSSELNVNALELDDSALYLCASSWGGWRGAMYNEQFFGPGTRLTVL.